This record looks at one TCR beta chain sequence and its context. Repertoires were generated with immunoSEQ multiplex PCR, while TCRdb's copy carries only in-frame clones and drops some. The sample shows some 160,000 clones, around 81% of them seen only once. This sample was included in a study of blood T cell repertoires in COVID-19. V was shortened by 0 bases and J by 1 base, with 13 bases between the two germline ends. Germline V CDR1 and CDR2: SGHRS, YFSETQ. The CDR3 is made up of 16 amino acids. The TCR originated in a man in his 70s who had recovered from COVID-19. The sequencing sample was made of peripheral blood. The rearrangement uses TRBV5-1 and TRBJ1-2; D is possibly TRBD1 (6 bases). The CDR3 DNA sequence: TGCGCCAGCAGCTTGGCCCGCGACAGGAATAACTATGGCTACACCTTC. Amino acid sequence: CASSLARDRNNYGYTF.